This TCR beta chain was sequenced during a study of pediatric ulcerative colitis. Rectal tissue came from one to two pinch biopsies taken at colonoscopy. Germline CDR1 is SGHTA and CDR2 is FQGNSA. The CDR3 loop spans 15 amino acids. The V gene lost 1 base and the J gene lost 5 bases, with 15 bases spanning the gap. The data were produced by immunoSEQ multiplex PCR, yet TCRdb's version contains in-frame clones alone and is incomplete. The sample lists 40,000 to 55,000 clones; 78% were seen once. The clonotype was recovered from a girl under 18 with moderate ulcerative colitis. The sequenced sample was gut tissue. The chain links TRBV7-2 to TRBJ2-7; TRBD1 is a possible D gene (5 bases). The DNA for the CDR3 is TGTGCCAGCAGCTTAGTCGCAGGGTTACCGGACGAGCAGTACTTC. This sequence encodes CASSLVAGLPDEQYF.